Following are 9 T cell receptor beta chains from one sample sequenced in a study of blood T cell repertoires in COVID-19. Assay: immunoSEQ multiplex PCR; the TCRdb copy retains only in-frame clones and omits some. The top ten clones hold 2.5% to 3% of a sample with some 290,000 clones, roughly 79% of them seen once. Sample: peripheral blood. Receptors were obtained from a woman aged 60-70 years with active or convalescent COVID-19.

The rearrangement uses TRBV23-1 and TRBJ2-1, with 9 positions matching TRBD2. TRBV23-1 is an ORF, with its function uncertain. The CDR3 has 17 amino acids. V lost 0 bases and J lost 8; bases outside the gene matches: 11. CDR3 bases: TGCGCCAGCAGTCAATCGGAGCGGGGGGTCAGGGTGGATGAGCAGTTCTTC. Translating it yields CASSQSERGVRVDEQFF.

CDR3: CATSDPGLAGASSTDTQYF. CDR3 in DNA: TGTGCCACCAGTGACCCTGGACTAGCGGGGGCCTCTAGCACAGATACGCAGTATTTT. V and J are TRBV24-1 and TRBJ2-3; 13 bases fit TRBD2. J lost 0 bases, V lost 4 bases, and 9 bases had no gene match. This CDR3 is 19 amino acids long. Germline V gene lookup returns CDR1 KGHDR and CDR2 SFDVKD.

In this sample, this clone turned up a few times. The rearrangement joins TRBV7-2 to TRBJ2-7, with TRBD1 identical over 7 bases. CDR1 and CDR2 from the germline V gene are SGHTA and FQGNSA. The V segment lost 0 bases and the J segment 2 bases; nucleotides outside the gene matches: 7. The CDR3 length is 16 residues. CDR3 nucleotide sequence: TGTGCCAGCAGCTTAGCGCTCGGGACAGAGGCCTACGAGCAGTACTTC. It translates to CASSLALGTEAYEQYF.

This chain uses TRBV19 with TRBJ2-1; the D gene is possibly TRBD2 (6 bases). The V gene lost 4 bases and the J gene lost 3 bases, with 7 bases spanning the gap. CDR3 length: 13 amino acids. Germline V gene sequence: CDR1 LNHDA, CDR2 SQIVND (reference sequence). DNA for the CDR3: TGTGCCAGTAGTAGCGGGGTCTACAATGAGCAGTTCTTC. It yields the protein CASSSGVYNEQFF. Using reference TRBV19 and TRBJ2-1 for the parts outside the CDR3, the full variable domain is DGGITQSPKYLFRKEGQNVTLSCEQNLNHDAMYWYRQDPGQGLRLIYYSQIVNDFQKGDIAEGYSVSREKKESFPLTVTSAQKNPTAFYLCASSSGVYNEQFFGPGTRLTVL.

The V gene is TRBV6-5, the J gene TRBJ2-3; 7 bases fit TRBD2. The CDR3 is made up of 15 amino acids. Losses at the gene ends were 6 bases for V and 4 bases for J; bases not matched to a gene: 10. Germline V gene sequence: CDR1 MNHEY, CDR2 SVGAGI. For the CDR3, the DNA is TGTGCCAGCAGACCCCCGGGACTATCGTCAGATACGCAGTATTTT. It specifies CASRPPGLSSDTQYF.

The chain uses TRBV7-2 and TRBJ2-3; D is undetermined. CDR3 length: 16 amino acids. CDR1 is SGHTA, CDR2 FQGNSA, per germline. Trimming took 5 bases from V and 4 from J, leaving 19 bases between them. The chain's CDR3 is CASSLNAVGLADTQYF. The CDR3 region has the DNA TGTGCCAGCAGCCTCAACGCGGTGGGTCTCGCAGATACGCAGTATTTT.

This rearrangement joins TRBV5-1 to TRBJ2-2; D perhaps matches TRBD1 (5 bases). CDR1 and CDR2 (germline): SGHRS, YFSETQ. Trimming left V 2 bases short and J 5 bases short, with 13 bases between. This CDR3 spans 15 amino acids. The CDR3 DNA is TGCGCCAGCAGCTTTTCAGGGTTCGGTACCGGGGAGCTGTTTTTT. Its protein product is CASSFSGFGTGELFF. The whole variable domain, remainder taken from reference TRBV5-1 and TRBJ2-2, is KAGVTQTPRYLIKTRGQQVTLSCSPISGHRSVSWYQQTPGQGLQFLFEYFSETQRNKGNFPGRFSGRQFSNSRSEMNVSTLELGDSALYLCASSFSGFGTGELFFGEGSRLTVL.

The chain couples TRBV7-2 to TRBJ2-5, with D perhaps matching TRBD2 (5 bases). Deletions cut 5 bases from V and 3 bases from J, with 13 bases between. CDR3 length: 14 residues. Germline CDR1 reads SGHTA; CDR2 reads FQGNSA. The chain's CDR3 is CASSPRTGEETQYF. CDR3 DNA sequence: TGTGCCAGCAGCCCTCGGACTGGGGAAGAGACCCAGTACTTC.

In DNA, the CDR3 is TGTGCCAGCAGTTACTCGAGAAGACAGGGACAAGAGACCCAGTACTTC. This translates into CASSYSRRQGQETQYF. The chain links TRBV6-5 to TRBJ2-5; 7 bases are shared with TRBD1. Trimming took 0 bases from V and 2 from J; bases not matched to a gene: 6. This CDR3 spans 16 amino acids. The germline gives CDR1 MNHEY, CDR2 SVGAGI.